The clone carrying this T cell receptor (beta chain) was recorded once. This record belongs to a study of shared clonotypes between healthy human individuals. J lost 5 bases, V lost 5 bases, and 11 bases had no gene match. Germline CDR1 SGHAT, CDR2 FQNNGV. The CDR3 runs to 15 residues. The method was immunoSEQ multiplex PCR; TCRdb's version includes in-frame clones alone and lacks a portion of them. Among 1,400,000 or so clones listed, 98% were seen once. This chain uses TRBV11-2 with TRBJ2-7, with TRBD2 identical over 8 bases. This sequence was found in a young man in good health. The source material was naive CD4+ T cells sorted from blood. The subset denotes: CD45RA+ positively selected. DNA of the CDR3: TGTGCCAGCAGCCCTATAGCGGGAACAGGCGACGAGCAGTACTTC. Translating it yields CASSPIAGTGDEQYF.